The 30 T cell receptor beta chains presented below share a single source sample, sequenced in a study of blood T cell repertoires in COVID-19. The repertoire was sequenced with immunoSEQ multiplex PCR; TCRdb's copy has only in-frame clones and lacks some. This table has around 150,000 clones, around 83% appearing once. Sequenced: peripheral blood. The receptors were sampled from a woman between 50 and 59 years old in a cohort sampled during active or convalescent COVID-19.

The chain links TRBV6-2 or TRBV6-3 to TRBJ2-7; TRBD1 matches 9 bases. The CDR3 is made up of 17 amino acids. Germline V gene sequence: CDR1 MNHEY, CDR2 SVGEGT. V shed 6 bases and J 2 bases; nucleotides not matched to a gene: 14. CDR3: CASSFYTGTGRTYEQYF. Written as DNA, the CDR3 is TGTGCCAGCAGCTTCTACACTGGGACAGGGCGTACCTACGAGCAGTACTTC.

The CDR3 DNA sequence: TGTGCCAGCAGTCAATACAGGGGGCAGGAGACCCAGTACTTC. Protein: CASSQYRGQETQYF. V and J are TRBV6-5 and TRBJ2-5; 9 nucleotides line up with TRBD1. Germline V gene sequence: CDR1 MNHEY, CDR2 SVGAGI. CDR3 length: 14 amino acids. Unmatched junction bases numbered 6, after V lost 5 bases and J lost 5 bases.

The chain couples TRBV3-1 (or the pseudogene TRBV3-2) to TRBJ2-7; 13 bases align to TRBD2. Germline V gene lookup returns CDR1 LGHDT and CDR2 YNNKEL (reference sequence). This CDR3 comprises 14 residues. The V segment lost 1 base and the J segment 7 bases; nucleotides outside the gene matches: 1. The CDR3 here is CASSQAGLAGEQYF. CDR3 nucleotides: TGTGCCAGCAGCCAAGCGGGACTAGCGGGGGAGCAGTACTTC.

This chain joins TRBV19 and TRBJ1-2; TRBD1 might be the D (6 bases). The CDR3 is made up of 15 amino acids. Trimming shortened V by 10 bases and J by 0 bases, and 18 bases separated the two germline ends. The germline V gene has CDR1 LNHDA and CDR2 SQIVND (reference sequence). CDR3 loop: CATTISPGANYGYTF. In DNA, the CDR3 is TGTGCCACCACGATCTCGCCAGGGGCTAACTATGGCTACACCTTC.

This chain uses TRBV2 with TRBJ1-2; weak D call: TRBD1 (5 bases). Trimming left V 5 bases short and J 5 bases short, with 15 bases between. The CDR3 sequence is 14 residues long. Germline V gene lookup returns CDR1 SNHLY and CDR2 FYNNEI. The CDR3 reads CASSPGTVLYGYTF. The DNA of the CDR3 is TGTGCCAGCAGTCCAGGGACTGTTTTATATGGCTACACCTTC.

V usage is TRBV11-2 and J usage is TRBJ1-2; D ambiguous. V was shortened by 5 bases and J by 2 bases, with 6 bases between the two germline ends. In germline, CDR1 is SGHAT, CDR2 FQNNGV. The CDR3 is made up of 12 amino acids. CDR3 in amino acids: CASSQLNYGYTF. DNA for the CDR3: TGTGCCAGCAGCCAATTGAACTATGGCTACACCTTC.

CDR3 in amino acids: CASSLARTSGRPYEQYF. CDR3 nucleotides: TGCGCCAGCAGCTTGGCTCGGACTAGCGGGAGACCCTACGAGCAGTACTTC. V gene TRBV5-1 combines with J gene TRBJ2-7; 13 bases fit TRBD2. The CDR3 loop spans 17 amino acids. The V segment lost 0 bases and the J segment 2 bases; nucleotides outside the gene matches: 5. Germline assignment: CDR1 SGHRS and CDR2 YFSETQ.

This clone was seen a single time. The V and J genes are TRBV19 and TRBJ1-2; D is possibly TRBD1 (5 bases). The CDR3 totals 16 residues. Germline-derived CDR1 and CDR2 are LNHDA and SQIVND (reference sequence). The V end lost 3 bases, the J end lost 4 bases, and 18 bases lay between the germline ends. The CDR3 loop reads CASSIPEQTASYGYTF. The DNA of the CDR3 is TGTGCCAGTAGTATTCCTGAACAGACAGCATCCTATGGCTACACCTTC.

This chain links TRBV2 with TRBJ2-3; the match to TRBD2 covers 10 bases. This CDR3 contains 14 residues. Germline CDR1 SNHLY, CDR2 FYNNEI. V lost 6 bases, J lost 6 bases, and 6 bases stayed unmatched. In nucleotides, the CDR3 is TGTGCCAGCAGAGAGGGACTAGCGCGGGATACGCAGTATTTT. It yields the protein CASREGLARDTQYF.

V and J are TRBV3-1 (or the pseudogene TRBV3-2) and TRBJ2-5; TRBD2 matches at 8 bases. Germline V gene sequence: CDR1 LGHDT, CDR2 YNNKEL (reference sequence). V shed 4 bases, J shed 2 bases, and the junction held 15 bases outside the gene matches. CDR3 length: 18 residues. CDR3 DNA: TGTGCCAGCAGCCCCTATTTGTTATTAGCGGGGCAGCAAGAGACCCAGTACTTC. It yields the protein CASSPYLLLAGQQETQYF.

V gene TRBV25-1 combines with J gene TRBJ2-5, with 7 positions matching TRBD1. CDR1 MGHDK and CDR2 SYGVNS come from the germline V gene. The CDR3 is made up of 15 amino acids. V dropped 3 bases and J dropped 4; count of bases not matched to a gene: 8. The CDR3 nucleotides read TGTGCCAGCAGTGATATAAGGGCAGGGGGAGAGACCCAGTACTTC. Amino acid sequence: CASSDIRAGGETQYF.

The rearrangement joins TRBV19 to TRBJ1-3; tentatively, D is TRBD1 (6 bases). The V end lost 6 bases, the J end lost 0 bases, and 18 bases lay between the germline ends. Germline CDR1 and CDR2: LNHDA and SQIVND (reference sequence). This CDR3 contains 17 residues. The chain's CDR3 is CASSLDSAGNSGNTIYF. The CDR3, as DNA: TGTGCCAGTAGCCTGGACAGCGCTGGGAACTCTGGAAACACCATATATTTT. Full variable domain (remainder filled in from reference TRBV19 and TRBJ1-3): DGGITQSPKYLFRKEGQNVTLSCEQNLNHDAMYWYRQDPGQGLRLIYYSQIVNDFQKGDIAEGYSVSREKKESFPLTVTSAQKNPTAFYLCASSLDSAGNSGNTIYFGEGSWLTVV.

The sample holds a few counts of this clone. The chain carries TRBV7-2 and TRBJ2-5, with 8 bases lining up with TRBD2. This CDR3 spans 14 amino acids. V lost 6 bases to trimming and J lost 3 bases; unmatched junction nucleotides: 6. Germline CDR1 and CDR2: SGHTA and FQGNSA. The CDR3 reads CASRPAGGKETQYF. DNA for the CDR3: TGTGCCAGCAGACCGGCGGGGGGAAAAGAGACCCAGTACTTC.

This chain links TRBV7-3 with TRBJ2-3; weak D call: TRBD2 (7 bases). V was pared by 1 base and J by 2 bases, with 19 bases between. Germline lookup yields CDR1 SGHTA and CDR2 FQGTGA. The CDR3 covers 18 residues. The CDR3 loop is CASSLMGEGGGDTDTQYF. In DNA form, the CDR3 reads TGTGCCAGCAGCTTAATGGGGGAAGGCGGGGGCGACACAGATACGCAGTATTTT.

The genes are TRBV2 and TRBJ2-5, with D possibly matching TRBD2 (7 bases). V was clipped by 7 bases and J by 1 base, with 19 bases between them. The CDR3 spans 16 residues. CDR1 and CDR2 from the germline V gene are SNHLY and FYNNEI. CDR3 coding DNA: TGTGCCAGCACCCCAGACGGGGGGCCGTCCCAAGAGACCCAGTACTTC. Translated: CASTPDGGPSQETQYF.

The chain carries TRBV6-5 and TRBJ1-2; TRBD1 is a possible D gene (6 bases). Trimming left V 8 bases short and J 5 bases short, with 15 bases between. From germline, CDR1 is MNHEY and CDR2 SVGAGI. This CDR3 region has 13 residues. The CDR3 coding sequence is TGTGCCAGCCGGTCGGACAGCAATTATGGCTACACCTTC. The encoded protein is CASRSDSNYGYTF.

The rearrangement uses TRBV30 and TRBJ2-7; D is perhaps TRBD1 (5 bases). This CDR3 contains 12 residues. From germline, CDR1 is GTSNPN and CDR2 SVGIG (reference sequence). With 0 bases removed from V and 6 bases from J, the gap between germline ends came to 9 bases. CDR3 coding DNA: TGTGCCTGGAGTGTAGGACAACTCGAGCAGTACTTC. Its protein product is CAWSVGQLEQYF.

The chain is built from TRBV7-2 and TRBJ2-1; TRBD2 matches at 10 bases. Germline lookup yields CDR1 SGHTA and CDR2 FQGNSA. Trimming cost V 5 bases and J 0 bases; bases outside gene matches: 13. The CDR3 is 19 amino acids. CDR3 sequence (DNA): TGTGCCAGCAGCCGCCTGTTTGGTAGCGGGGGGAGCTCCTACAATGAGCAGTTCTTC. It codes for CASSRLFGSGGSSYNEQFF.

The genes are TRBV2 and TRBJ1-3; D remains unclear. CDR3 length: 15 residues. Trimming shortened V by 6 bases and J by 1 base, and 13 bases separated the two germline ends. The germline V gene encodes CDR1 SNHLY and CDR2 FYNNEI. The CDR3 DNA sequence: TGTGCCAGCAGGGATAGACTGGTATCTGGAAACACCATATATTTT. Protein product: CASRDRLVSGNTIYF.

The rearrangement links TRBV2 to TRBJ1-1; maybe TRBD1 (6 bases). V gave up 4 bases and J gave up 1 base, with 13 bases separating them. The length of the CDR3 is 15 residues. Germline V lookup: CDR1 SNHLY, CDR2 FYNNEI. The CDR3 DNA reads TGTGCCAGCAGTGGGATAGAGACAGGGAACACTGAAGCTTTCTTT. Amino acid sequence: CASSGIETGNTEAFF.

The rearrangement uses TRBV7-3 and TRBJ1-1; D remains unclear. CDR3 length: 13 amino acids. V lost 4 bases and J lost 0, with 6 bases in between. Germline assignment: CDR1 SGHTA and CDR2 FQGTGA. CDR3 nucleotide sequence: TGTGCCAGCAGCTCGACACTGAACACTGAAGCTTTCTTT. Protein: CASSSTLNTEAFF.

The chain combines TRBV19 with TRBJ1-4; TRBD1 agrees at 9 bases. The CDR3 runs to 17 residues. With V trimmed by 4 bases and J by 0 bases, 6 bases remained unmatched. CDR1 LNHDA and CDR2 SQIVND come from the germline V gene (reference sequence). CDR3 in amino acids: CASSTRRQGATNEKLFF. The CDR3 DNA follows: TGTGCCAGTAGTACACGACGACAGGGGGCAACTAATGAAAAACTGTTTTTT.

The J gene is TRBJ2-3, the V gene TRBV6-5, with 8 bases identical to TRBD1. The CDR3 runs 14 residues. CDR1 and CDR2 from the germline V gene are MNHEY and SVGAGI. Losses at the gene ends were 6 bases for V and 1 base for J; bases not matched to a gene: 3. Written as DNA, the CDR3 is TGTGCCAGCAGACAGGGGGGTGGCACAGATACGCAGTATTTT. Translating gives CASRQGGGTDTQYF.

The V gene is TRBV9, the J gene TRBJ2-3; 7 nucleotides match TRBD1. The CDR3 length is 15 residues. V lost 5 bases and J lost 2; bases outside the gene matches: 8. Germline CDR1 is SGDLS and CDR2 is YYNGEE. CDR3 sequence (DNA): TGTGCCAGCAGTGCGCCGGGACAGCACACAGATACGCAGTATTTT. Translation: CASSAPGQHTDTQYF.

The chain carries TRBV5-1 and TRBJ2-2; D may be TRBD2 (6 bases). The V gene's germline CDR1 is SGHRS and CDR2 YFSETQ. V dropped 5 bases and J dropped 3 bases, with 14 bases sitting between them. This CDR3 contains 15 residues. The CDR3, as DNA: TGCGCCAGCAGTACCAATGGCGGGGACACCGGGGAGCTGTTTTTT. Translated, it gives CASSTNGGDTGELFF.

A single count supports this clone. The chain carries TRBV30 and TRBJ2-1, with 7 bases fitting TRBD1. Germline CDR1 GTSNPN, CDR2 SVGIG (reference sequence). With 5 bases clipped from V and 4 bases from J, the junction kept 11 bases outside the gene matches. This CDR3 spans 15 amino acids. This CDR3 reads CAWVGTEQGYNEQFF. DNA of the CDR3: TGTGCCTGGGTGGGAACGGAACAGGGGTACAATGAGCAGTTCTTC.

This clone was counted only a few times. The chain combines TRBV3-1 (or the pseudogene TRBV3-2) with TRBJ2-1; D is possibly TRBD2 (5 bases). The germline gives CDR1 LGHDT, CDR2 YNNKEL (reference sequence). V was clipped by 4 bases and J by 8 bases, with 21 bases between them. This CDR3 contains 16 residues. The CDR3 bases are TGTGCCAGCAGCCTCCCCGGGGTTGCGGCCGTGGATGAGCAGTTCTTC. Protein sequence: CASSLPGVAAVDEQFF.

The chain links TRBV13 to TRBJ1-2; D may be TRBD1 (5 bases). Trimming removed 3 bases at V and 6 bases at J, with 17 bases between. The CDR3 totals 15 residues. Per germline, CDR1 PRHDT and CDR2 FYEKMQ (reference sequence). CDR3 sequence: CASSFRGPGEDGYTF. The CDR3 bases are TGTGCCAGCAGCTTCCGGGGCCCGGGGGAGGATGGCTACACCTTC. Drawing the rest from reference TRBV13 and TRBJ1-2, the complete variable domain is AAGVIQSPRHLIKEKRETATLKCYPIPRHDTVYWYQQGPGQDPQFLISFYEKMQSDKGSIPDRFSAQQFSDYHSELNMSSLELGDSALYFCASSFRGPGEDGYTFGSGTRLTVV.

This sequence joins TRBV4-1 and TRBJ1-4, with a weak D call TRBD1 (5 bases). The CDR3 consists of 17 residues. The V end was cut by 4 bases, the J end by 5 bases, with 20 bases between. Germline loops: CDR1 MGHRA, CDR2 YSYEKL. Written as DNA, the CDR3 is TGCGCCAGCAGCCTAGATTACGAGGTGGGGCCGAATGAAAAACTGTTTTTT. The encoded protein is CASSLDYEVGPNEKLFF.

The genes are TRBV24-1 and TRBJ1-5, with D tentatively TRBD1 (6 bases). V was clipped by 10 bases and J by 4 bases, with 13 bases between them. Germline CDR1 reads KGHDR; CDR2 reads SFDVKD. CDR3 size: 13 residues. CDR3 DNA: TGTGCCACTAGGGCAGGGGATAATCAGCCCCAGCATTTT. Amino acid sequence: CATRAGDNQPQHF.